This passage covers 26 T cell receptor beta chains from one sample sequenced in a study of blood T cell repertoires in COVID-19. Sequencing was performed with immunoSEQ multiplex PCR; in TCRdb, only in-frame clones are kept and a portion is missing. The sample has a few hundred thousand clones; roughly 81% are singletons. The sequenced sample was peripheral blood. Receptors originate from a man between 40 and 49 years old with acute or convalescent COVID-19.

The V call is TRBV2, the J call TRBJ2-2; D possibly corresponds to TRBD2 (7 bases). Trimming cost V 6 bases and J 7 bases, with 15 bases left between them. Germline loops: CDR1 SNHLY, CDR2 FYNNEI. This CDR3 has 14 amino acids. The CDR3 DNA sequence: TGTGCCAGCAGGGGGGGGCAGTTCGACGGGGAGCTGTTTTTT. Translating gives CASRGGQFDGELFF.

Only one count was recorded for this clone. This chain connects TRBV2 to TRBJ2-1; 7 nucleotides align to TRBD1. With V trimmed by 7 bases and J by 4 bases, 1 base remained unmatched. The CDR3 is 12 residues long. Per the germline V gene, CDR1 is SNHLY and CDR2 is FYNNEI. The CDR3, as DNA: TGTGCCAGCAAGGGGGCTTACAATGAGCAGTTCTTC. Its protein is CASKGAYNEQFF. The full variable domain, in which reference TRBV2 and TRBJ2-1 provide the parts outside the CDR3, is EPEVTQTPSHQVTQMGQEVILRCVPISNHLYFYWYRQILGQKVEFLVSFYNNEISEKSEIFDDQFSVERPDGSNFTLKIRSTKLEDSAMYFCASKGAYNEQFFGPGTRLTVL.

This sequence joins TRBV19 and TRBJ1-1, with unresolved D. Per the germline V gene, CDR1 is LNHDA and CDR2 is SQIVND (reference sequence). The CDR3 runs 15 residues. The germline V and J ends were trimmed by 4 bases and 1 base, with 13 bases remaining between them. The CDR3: CASSKNLEKNTEAFF. CDR3 in DNA: TGTGCCAGTAGTAAAAACCTCGAGAAGAACACTGAAGCTTTCTTT.

The rearrangement links TRBV10-3 to TRBJ1-1, with D possibly matching TRBD1 (5 bases). This CDR3 is built from 12 residues. In germline, CDR1 is ENHRY, CDR2 SYGVKD. Trimming shortened V by 6 bases and J by 1 base, and 6 bases separated the two germline ends. CDR3 bases: TGTGCCATCAGGGGGGGGAACACTGAAGCTTTCTTT. The encoded protein is CAIRGGNTEAFF.

The chain employs TRBV7-7 and TRBJ2-5; no reliable D call. The germline V gene has CDR1 SSHAT and CDR2 FNYEAQ (reference sequence). CDR3 length: 15 residues. The V end was cut by 0 bases, the J end by 1 base, with 9 bases between. The CDR3 reads CASSLALAGQETQYF. The CDR3, as DNA: TGTGCCAGCAGCTTAGCGCTGGCTGGCCAAGAGACCCAGTACTTC. The full variable domain, with the rest looked up from reference TRBV7-7 and TRBJ2-5, is GAGVSQSPRYKVTKRGQDVTLRCDPISSHATLYWYQQALGQGPEFLTYFNYEAQPDKSGLPSDRFSAERPEGSISTLTIQRTEQRDSAMYRCASSLALAGQETQYFGPGTRLLVL.

CDR3 residues: CASNRGQGAHEQYF. The CDR3 DNA sequence: TGTGCCAGTAACCGTGGACAGGGGGCCCACGAGCAGTACTTC. V usage is TRBV19 and J usage is TRBJ2-7; 11 positions match TRBD1. Germline V gives CDR1 LNHDA, CDR2 SQIVND (reference sequence). Germline trimming cut 7 bases from V and 5 bases from J; bases unmatched to any gene: 7. This CDR3 is built from 14 residues.

Only a few counts were recorded for this clone. The chain employs TRBV10-3 and TRBJ1-2, with D perhaps matching TRBD1 (5 bases). The germline V gene has CDR1 ENHRY and CDR2 SYGVKD. The CDR3 is made up of 12 amino acids. Trimming left V 0 bases short and J 8 bases short, with 7 bases between. CDR3 sequence: CAISESDRGYTF. The CDR3 DNA follows: TGTGCCATCAGTGAGTCCGACAGAGGCTACACCTTC.

V and J are TRBV7-6 and TRBJ2-7; no reliable D call. Germline-derived CDR1 and CDR2 are SGHVS and FNYEAQ. V was trimmed by 1 base and J by 6 bases, leaving 16 bases between them. The CDR3 loop spans 15 amino acids. CDR3 DNA: TGTGCCAGCAGCTTAGTCCCCCCCCCATCGGGCGAGCAGTACTTC. Protein sequence: CASSLVPPPSGEQYF.

The chain uses TRBV12-3 or TRBV12-4 and TRBJ1-4; 7 bases match TRBD1. Trimming cost V 6 bases and J 10 bases; bases outside gene matches: 5. The CDR3 loop spans 12 amino acids. The chain's CDR3 is CASRPQGGKLFF. The CDR3 coding sequence is TGTGCCAGCAGGCCCCAGGGGGGAAAACTGTTTTTT.

V is TRBV11-3 and J is TRBJ1-5, with D possibly TRBD1 on 5 matching bases. V was pared by 4 bases and J by 0 bases, with 13 bases between. From germline, CDR1 is SGHNT and CDR2 YENEEA. This CDR3 has 16 amino acids. CDR3 nucleotides: TGTGCCAGCAGCTCTCCAGACAGTTATAGCAATCAGCCCCAGCATTTT. This encodes CASSSPDSYSNQPQHF.

The chain combines TRBV5-1 with TRBJ2-5; 8 bases agree with TRBD1. Unmatched junction bases numbered 8, after V lost 0 bases and J lost 4 bases. The CDR3 is made up of 16 amino acids. In germline, CDR1 is SGHRS, CDR2 YFSETQ. The CDR3 DNA is TGCGCCAGCAGCTTGGATCAGGGGGCCGGTCTAGAGACCCAGTACTTC. Translated: CASSLDQGAGLETQYF.

The rearrangement joins TRBV6-1 to TRBJ2-7, with 8 bases fitting TRBD1. Germline trimming cut 2 bases from V and 6 bases from J; bases unmatched to any gene: 12. CDR3 length: 16 residues. Germline CDR1 is MNHNS and CDR2 is SASEGT. CDR3 sequence reads: CASSELQGARGTEQYF. The DNA for the CDR3 is TGTGCCAGCAGTGAACTCCAGGGGGCGCGTGGAACCGAGCAGTACTTC.

The chain carries TRBV28 and TRBJ2-3; no clear D gene. The V end lost 2 bases, the J end lost 1 base, and 4 bases lay between the germline ends. The CDR3 runs to 13 residues. In germline, CDR1 is MDHEN, CDR2 SYDVKM. The CDR3 sequence: CASSLPGTDTQYF. The DNA of the CDR3 is TGTGCCAGCAGTTTACCAGGCACAGATACGCAGTATTTT.

The chain uses TRBV28 and TRBJ1-4; TRBD1 might be the D (5 bases). The CDR3 has 16 amino acids. Germline V gene lookup returns CDR1 MDHEN and CDR2 SYDVKM. V lost 2 bases to trimming and J lost 2 bases, with 12 bases between them. CDR3 protein: CASSLRREGTNEKLFF. The CDR3 DNA reads as TGTGCCAGCAGTTTAAGGCGGGAGGGGACTAATGAAAAACTGTTTTTT.

The chain combines TRBV7-6 with TRBJ2-7; 8 bases are a match to TRBD1. Trimming removed 5 bases from V and 5 bases from J; junction bases left unmatched: 17. CDR1 SGHVS and CDR2 FNYEAQ come from the germline V gene. The CDR3 length is 17 residues. The chain's CDR3 is CASSPDGALAGGNEQYF. CDR3 bases: TGTGCCAGCAGCCCTGATGGGGCTCTAGCAGGGGGCAACGAGCAGTACTTC. The full variable domain, completed using reference TRBV7-6 and TRBJ2-7, is GAGVSQSPRYKVTKRGQDVALRCDPISGHVSLYWYRQALGQGPEFLTYFNYEAQQDKSGLPNDRFSAERPEGSISTLTIQRTEQRDSAMYRCASSPDGALAGGNEQYFGPGTRLTVT.

This chain joins TRBV19 and TRBJ2-5; 7 positions agree with TRBD2. V was pared by 1 base and J by 0 bases, with 5 bases of the junction left unmatched. The CDR3 is 16 residues long. Germline V gene data show CDR1 as LNHDA and CDR2 as SQIVND (reference sequence). CDR3 sequence: CASSIGGSGYQETQYF. The DNA of the CDR3 is TGTGCCAGTAGTATAGGGGGTAGCGGGTACCAAGAGACCCAGTACTTC.

This chain links TRBV29-1 with TRBJ1-1; weak D call: TRBD1 (5 bases). Germline lookup yields CDR1 SQVTM and CDR2 ANQGSEA. The CDR3 spans 13 residues. V was cut by 6 bases and J by 5 bases, with 16 bases left in between. This chain's CDR3 is CSVFRDSRTEAFF. CDR3 nucleotides: TGCAGCGTGTTTAGGGACTCAAGGACTGAAGCTTTCTTT.

The chain links TRBV7-2 to TRBJ1-4; 7 bases align to TRBD1. The CDR3 spans 13 residues. Germline trimming cut 4 bases from V and 7 bases from J; bases unmatched to any gene: 3. CDR1 is SGHTA, CDR2 FQGNSA, per germline. As DNA, the CDR3 is TGTGCCAGCAGCTCTCGACAGGGTGAAAAACTGTTTTTT. Protein product: CASSSRQGEKLFF.

The chain joins TRBV5-8 to TRBJ2-5, with unresolved D. In germline, CDR1 is SGHTS, CDR2 YDEGEE. This CDR3 is built from 13 residues. V lost 2 bases, J lost 2 bases, and 7 bases lay in between. The CDR3 here is CASSLFGQETQYF. The CDR3 nucleotides are TGTGCCAGCAGCTTATTCGGTCAAGAGACCCAGTACTTC.

This chain links TRBV7-3 with TRBJ1-5; D perhaps matches TRBD1 (5 bases). Trimming pared 8 bases from V and 3 bases from J, leaving 20 bases between. The CDR3 totals 16 residues. Germline values: CDR1 SGHTA, CDR2 FQGTGA. CDR3 bases: TGTGCCAGCGCCGCGGTTGTCAGGGCTGACAATCAGCCCCAGCATTTT. This translates into CASAAVVRADNQPQHF. The entire variable domain, with the rest obtained from reference TRBV7-3 and TRBJ1-5, is as follows: GAGVSQTPSNKVTEKGKYVELRCDPISGHTALYWYRQSLGQGPEFLIYFQGTGAADDSGLPNDRFFAVRPEGSVSTLKIQRTERGDSAVYLCASAAVVRADNQPQHFGDGTRLSIL.

The rearrangement joins TRBV6-1 to TRBJ2-4; D possibly corresponds to TRBD1 (6 bases). The CDR3 covers 15 residues. Deletions cut 1 base from V and 8 bases from J, with 15 bases between. The germline V gene has CDR1 MNHNS and CDR2 SASEGT. The CDR3 loop reads CASSEVARGPDIQYF. The CDR3 bases are TGTGCCAGCAGTGAAGTCGCCAGGGGACCGGACATTCAGTACTTC.

J is TRBJ2-2 and V is TRBV28; the match to TRBD1 covers 12 bases. This CDR3 spans 16 amino acids. V was pared by 3 bases and J by 6 bases, with 5 bases of the junction left unmatched. Per germline, CDR1 MDHEN and CDR2 SYDVKM. Here the CDR3 reads CASSFSGQGASGELFF. Written as DNA, the CDR3 is TGTGCCAGCAGTTTCTCGGGACAGGGGGCATCCGGGGAGCTGTTTTTT.

The V call is TRBV12-5, the J call TRBJ2-1, with 7 bases that match TRBD2. The CDR3 has 20 residues. In germline, CDR1 is LGHNT, CDR2 FRNRAP. The J segment lost 0 bases and the V segment lost 3 bases, leaving 17 bases of the junction unmatched. CDR3 bases: TGTGCTAGTGGTTTAACCCCGACCGTGGCGGGGGAAACCTCCTACAATGAGCAGTTCTTC. It specifies CASGLTPTVAGETSYNEQFF.

The V call is TRBV10-3, the J call TRBJ2-7; TRBD1 aligns across 11 bases. The CDR3 totals 16 residues. Losses at the gene ends were 3 bases for V and 3 bases for J; bases not matched to a gene: 7. Germline values: CDR1 ENHRY, CDR2 SYGVKD. The CDR3 nucleotides are TGTGCCATCAGTGATTCTTCCGGGACAGGGGGCTACGAGCAGTACTTC. Protein: CAISDSSGTGGYEQYF.

The chain uses TRBV11-2 and TRBJ1-2; 10 nucleotides line up with TRBD1. Trimming took 5 bases from V and 2 from J; bases not matched to a gene: 2. This CDR3 contains 14 residues. CDR1 and CDR2 (germline): SGHAT, FQNNGV. CDR3 DNA sequence: TGTGCCAGCAGCCGACAGGGGGCCAACTATGGCTACACCTTC. The encoded protein is CASSRQGANYGYTF.

The chain joins TRBV7-3 to TRBJ1-3, with TRBD1 as a possible D gene (5 bases). CDR3 size: 16 residues. V was shortened by 5 bases and J by 4 bases, with 18 bases between the two germline ends. Germline CDR1 reads SGHTA; CDR2 reads FQGTGA. Written as DNA, the CDR3 is TGTGCCAGCAGCCGGGACTCCGGACCGGGCGGAAACACCATATATTTT. Translation: CASSRDSGPGGNTIYF.